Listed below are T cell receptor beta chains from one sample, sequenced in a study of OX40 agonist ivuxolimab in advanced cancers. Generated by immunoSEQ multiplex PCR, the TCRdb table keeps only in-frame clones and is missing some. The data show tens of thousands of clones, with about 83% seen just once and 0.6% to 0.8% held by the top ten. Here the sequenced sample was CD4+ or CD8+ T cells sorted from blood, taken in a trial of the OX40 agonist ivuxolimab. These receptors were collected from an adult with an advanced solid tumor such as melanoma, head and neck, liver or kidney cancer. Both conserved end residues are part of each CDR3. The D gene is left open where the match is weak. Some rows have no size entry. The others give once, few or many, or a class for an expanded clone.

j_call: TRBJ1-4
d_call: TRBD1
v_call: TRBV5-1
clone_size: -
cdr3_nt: TGCGCCAGCAGCTGGCCCCGGGACAGCGAAGCAACTAATGAAAAACTGTTTTTT
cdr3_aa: CASSWPRDSEATNEKLFF

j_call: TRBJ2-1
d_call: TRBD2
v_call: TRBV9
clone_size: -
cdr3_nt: TGTGCCAGCAGCGGGGACCCCGGGGGGTTCAATGAGCAGTTCTTC
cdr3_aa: CASSGDPGGFNEQFF

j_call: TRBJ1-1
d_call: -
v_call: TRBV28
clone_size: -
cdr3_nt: TGTGCCAGCAGCGTGGGAGGGGAGAACACTGAAGCTTTCTTT
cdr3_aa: CASSVGGENTEAFF

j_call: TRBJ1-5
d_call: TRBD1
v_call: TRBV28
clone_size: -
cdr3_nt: TGTGCCAGCCTGAACAGGGGAAATCAGCCCCAGCATTTT
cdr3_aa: CASLNRGNQPQHF

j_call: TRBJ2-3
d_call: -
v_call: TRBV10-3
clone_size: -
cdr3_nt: TGTGCCATCAGTGAGTCTAGCGTTACAGATACGCAGTATTTT
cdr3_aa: CAISESSVTDTQYF

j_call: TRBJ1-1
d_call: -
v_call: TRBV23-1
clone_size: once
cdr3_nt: TGCGCCAGCAGTCAATCAGCCAGGGCGGAGGAAGCTTTCTTT
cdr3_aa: CASSQSARAEEAFF

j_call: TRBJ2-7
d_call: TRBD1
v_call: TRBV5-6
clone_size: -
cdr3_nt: TGTGCCAGCAGCTTGGAGGGACAGGGTCAACCCGGGTGGGAGCAGTACTTC
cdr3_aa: CASSLEGQGQPGWEQYF

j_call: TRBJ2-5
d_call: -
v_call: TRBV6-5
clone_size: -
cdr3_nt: TGTGCCAGCAGGAACAGGGAGCAAGAGACCCAGTACTTC
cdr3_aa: CASRNREQETQYF

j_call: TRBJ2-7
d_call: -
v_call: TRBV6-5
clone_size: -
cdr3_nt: TGTGCCAGCAGTTACTCCTGGGGGCAGGGCTACGAGCAGTACTTC
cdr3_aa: CASSYSWGQGYEQYF

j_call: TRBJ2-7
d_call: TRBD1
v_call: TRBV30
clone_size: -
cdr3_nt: TGTGCCTGGGCACGGGACAGCTCCTACGAGCAGTACTTC
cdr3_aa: CAWARDSSYEQYF

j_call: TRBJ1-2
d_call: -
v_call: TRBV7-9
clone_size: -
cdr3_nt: TGTGCCAGCAGCGAACTGGGGGCTGGGGGCTACACCTTC
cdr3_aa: CASSELGAGGYTF

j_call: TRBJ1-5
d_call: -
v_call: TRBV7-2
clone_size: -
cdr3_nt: TGTGCCAGCAGCTTAGTGGCGCAGGGGAGTCAGCCCCAGCATTTT
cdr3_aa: CASSLVAQGSQPQHF

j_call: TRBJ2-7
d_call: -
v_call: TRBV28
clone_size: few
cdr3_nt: TGTGCCAGCAAAGGGGGAGGCGAGACCTACGAGCAGTACTTC
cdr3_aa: CASKGGGETYEQYF

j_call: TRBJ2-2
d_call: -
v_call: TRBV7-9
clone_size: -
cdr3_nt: TGTGCCAGCACCTTTTCTGGAGGGACCGGCACCGGGGAGCTGTTTTTT
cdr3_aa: CASTFSGGTGTGELFF

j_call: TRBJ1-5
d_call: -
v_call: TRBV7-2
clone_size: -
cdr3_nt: TGTGCCAGCAGCTTGGGACCGAGTTTTGGGGCTCAGCCCCAGCATTTT
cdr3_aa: CASSLGPSFGAQPQHF

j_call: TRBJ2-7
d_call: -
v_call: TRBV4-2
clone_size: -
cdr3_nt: TGTGCCAGCAGCCTCCTCGCCGGCGAGCAGTACTTC
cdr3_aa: CASSLLAGEQYF

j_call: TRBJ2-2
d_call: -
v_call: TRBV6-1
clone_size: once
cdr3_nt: TGTGCCAGCATTGACAGCACCGGGGAGCTGTTTTTT
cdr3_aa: CASIDSTGELFF

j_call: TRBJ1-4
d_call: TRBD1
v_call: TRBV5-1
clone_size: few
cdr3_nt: TGCGCCAGCAGCGACGGACAGGCCTCAACTAATGAAAAACTGTTTTTT
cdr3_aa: CASSDGQASTNEKLFF

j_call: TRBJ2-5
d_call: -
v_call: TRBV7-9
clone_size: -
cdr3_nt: TGTGCCAGCAGCTTAAGGTCGAGGAGCGGGCAAGAGACCCAGTACTTC
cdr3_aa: CASSLRSRSGQETQYF

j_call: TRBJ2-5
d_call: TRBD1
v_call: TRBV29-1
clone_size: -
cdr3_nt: TGCAGCGTTGCAGGGGGCGAAGAGACCCAGTACTTC
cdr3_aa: CSVAGGEETQYF

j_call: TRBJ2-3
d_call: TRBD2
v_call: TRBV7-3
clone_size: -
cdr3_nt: TGTGCCAGCAGCTTAACCGGGGGGTACACAGATACGCAGTATTTT
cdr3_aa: CASSLTGGYTDTQYF

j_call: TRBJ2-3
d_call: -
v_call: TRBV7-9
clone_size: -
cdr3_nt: TGTGCCGGTGAGAGGTCCAGTACAGATACGCAGTATTTT
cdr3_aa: CAGERSSTDTQYF

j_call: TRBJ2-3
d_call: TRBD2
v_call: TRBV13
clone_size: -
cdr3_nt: TGTGCCAGCAGCTCTACCTGGAGGCGGGGGGCAGACACAGATACGCAGTATTTT
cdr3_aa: CASSSTWRRGADTDTQYF

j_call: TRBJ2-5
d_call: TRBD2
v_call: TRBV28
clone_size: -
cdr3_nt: TGTGCCAGCAGTTTACTCCTAGCGGGGCCCCAGGGGACCCAGTACTTC
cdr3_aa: CASSLLLAGPQGTQYF

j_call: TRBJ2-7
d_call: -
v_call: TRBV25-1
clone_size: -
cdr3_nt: TGTGCCAGCAGTGAATTTCAACGGATATACTACGAGCAGTACTTC
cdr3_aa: CASSEFQRIYYEQYF

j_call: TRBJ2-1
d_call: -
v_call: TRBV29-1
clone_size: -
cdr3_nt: TGCAGCGTTGAAGGCCGATCCGGGACCTCGGGGTTCTTC
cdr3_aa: CSVEGRSGTSGFF

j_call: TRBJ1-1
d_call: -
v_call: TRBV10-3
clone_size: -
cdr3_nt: TGTGCCATCAGTGCCAAAGCCGGGAGCACTGAAGCTTTCTTT
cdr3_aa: CAISAKAGSTEAFF

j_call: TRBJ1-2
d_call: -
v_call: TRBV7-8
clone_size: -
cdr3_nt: TGTGCCAGCAGCTGGGTCCTCCGGAACACAGACTACACCTTC
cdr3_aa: CASSWVLRNTDYTF

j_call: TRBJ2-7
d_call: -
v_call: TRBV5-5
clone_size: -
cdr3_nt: TGTGCCAGCAGCTTGGGCCCTAGCGACCCCTACGAGCAGTACTTC
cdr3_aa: CASSLGPSDPYEQYF

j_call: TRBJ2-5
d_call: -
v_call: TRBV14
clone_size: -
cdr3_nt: TGTGCCAGCAGCCAACCTTCCGGGGAAAGAGAGACCCAGTACTTC
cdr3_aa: CASSQPSGERETQYF

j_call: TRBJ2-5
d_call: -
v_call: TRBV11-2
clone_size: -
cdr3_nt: TGTGCCAGCAGTTTGTCCATCGGACAAGAGACCCAGTACTTC
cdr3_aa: CASSLSIGQETQYF

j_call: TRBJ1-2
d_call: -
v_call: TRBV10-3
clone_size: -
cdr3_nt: TGTGCCATCAGTGGGGATGGCAGGGAGGGTGGCTACACCTTC
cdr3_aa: CAISGDGREGGYTF

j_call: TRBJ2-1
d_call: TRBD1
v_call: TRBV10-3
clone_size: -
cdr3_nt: TGTGCCATCAGTGCCACTCCGACCGGGACAGGGAAGGTCCATGAGCAGTTCTTC
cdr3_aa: CAISATPTGTGKVHEQFF

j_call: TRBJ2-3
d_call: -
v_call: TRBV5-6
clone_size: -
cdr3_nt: TGTGCCAGCAGGGGGGGAAGGTTGGGCTACACAGATACGCAGTATTTT
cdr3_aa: CASRGGRLGYTDTQYF

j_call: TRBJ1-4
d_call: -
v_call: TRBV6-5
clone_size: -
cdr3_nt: TGTGCCAGCAGTTACGCGGCACCGTCAACTAATGAAAAACTGTTTTTT
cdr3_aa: CASSYAAPSTNEKLFF

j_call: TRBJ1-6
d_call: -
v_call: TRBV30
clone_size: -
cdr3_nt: TGTGCCTTGGACCTAGGGAGTTCACCCCTCCACTTT
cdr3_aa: CALDLGSSPLHF

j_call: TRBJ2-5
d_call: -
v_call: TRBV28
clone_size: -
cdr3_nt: TGTGCCAGTAGGGGTGGAGAGACCCAGTACTTC
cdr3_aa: CASRGGETQYF

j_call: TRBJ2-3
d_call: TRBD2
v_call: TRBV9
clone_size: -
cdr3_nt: TGTGCCAGCAGCGCTAGCGGGAGGGGCACAGATACGCAGTATTTT
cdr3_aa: CASSASGRGTDTQYF

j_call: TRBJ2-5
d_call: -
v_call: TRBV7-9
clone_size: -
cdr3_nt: TGTGCCAGCAGCTTAGCCTCGTCGGGGTTCTTGAAGACCCAGTACTTC
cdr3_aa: CASSLASSGFLKTQYF

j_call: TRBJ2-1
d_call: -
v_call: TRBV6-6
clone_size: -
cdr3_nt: TGTGCCAGCAGACCCAGGGCGGCGGATCTCTACAATGAGCAGTTCTTC
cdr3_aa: CASRPRAADLYNEQFF

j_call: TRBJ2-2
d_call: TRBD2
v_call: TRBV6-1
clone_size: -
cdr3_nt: TGTGCCAGCAGTCTTCGCGGGAGAGAGGTCGGGGAGCTGTTTTTT
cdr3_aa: CASSLRGREVGELFF

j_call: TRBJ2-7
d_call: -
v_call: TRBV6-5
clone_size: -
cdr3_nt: TGTGCCAGCAGCGACAGAAACTCCTACGAGCAGTACTTC
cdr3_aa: CASSDRNSYEQYF

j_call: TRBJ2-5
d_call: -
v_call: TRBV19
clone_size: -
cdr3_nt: TGTGCCAGTAGTATTCGGTTGAGGAGCCCGAATATCCACGGCCAAGAGACCCAGTACTTC
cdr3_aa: CASSIRLRSPNIHGQETQYF

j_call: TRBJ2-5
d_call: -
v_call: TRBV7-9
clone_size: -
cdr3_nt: TGTGCCAGCAGCCCAACAGGGAACCAAGAGACCCAGTACTTC
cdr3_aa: CASSPTGNQETQYF